This passage covers 3 T cell receptor beta chains from one sample sequenced in a study of T cell responses to AZD1222 COVID-19 vaccine. The data were produced by immunoSEQ multiplex PCR, yet TCRdb's version contains in-frame clones alone and is incomplete. The data contain fewer than 200,000 clones, roughly 92% of them singletons. The input for sequencing was peripheral blood, taken on day 0 of AZD1222 vaccination. These receptors all stem from an adult in good health.

V gene TRBV15 combines with J gene TRBJ1-2, with TRBD1 matching 11 bases. The germline gives CDR1 LNHNV, CDR2 YYDKDF (reference sequence). Trimming cost V 5 bases and J 4 bases; bases outside gene matches: 3. CDR3 length: 14 residues. CDR3: CATSLDRGLYGYTF. CDR3 nucleotides: TGTGCCACCAGCTTGGACAGGGGGCTCTATGGCTACACCTTC.

The chain carries TRBV10-1 and TRBJ1-1; perhaps TRBD1 as D (6 bases). This CDR3 is built from 14 residues. Germline CDR1 reads WNHNN; CDR2 reads SYGVQD (reference sequence). Trimming took 6 bases from V and 3 from J, leaving 14 bases between them. CDR3 DNA: TGCGCCAGCAGGGGGGCGCAAGGGGACACTGAAGCTTTCTTT. This translates into CASRGAQGDTEAFF.

The gene calls are TRBV24-1 and TRBJ1-5; no definite D call. The germline V gene has CDR1 KGHDR and CDR2 SFDVKD. The CDR3 has 14 residues. With 4 bases removed from V and 3 bases from J, the gap between germline ends came to 9 bases. CDR3 sequence: CATSESAYNQPQHF. The CDR3 bases are TGTGCCACCAGTGAGTCAGCCTACAATCAGCCCCAGCATTTT.